The rows below give T cell receptor beta chains drawn from one sample of a study of T cell responses to AZD1222 COVID-19 vaccine. The data were produced by immunoSEQ multiplex PCR, yet TCRdb's version contains in-frame clones alone and is incomplete. This sample has roughly 150,000 clones, with around 91% found just once. The sequenced sample was peripheral blood, obtained 28 days after the second AZD1222 dose. The receptors stem from an adult who received the AZD1222 COVID-19 vaccine. Both conserved end residues are part of each CDR3. Fields, in order: clone size, D gene, V gene, J gene, CDR3 protein, CDR3 DNA. A D gene is named only where the DNA matches it firmly. Only some rows state a clone size, as once, few, many or a class for expanded clones.

abundance: -; d_gene: TRBD2; v_gene: TRBV6-5; j_gene: TRBJ2-2; CDR3aa: CASPKRDSGELFF; CDR3nt: TGTGCCAGCCCCAAGCGGGACTCCGGGGAGCTGTTTTTT
abundance: -; d_gene: TRBD2; v_gene: TRBV20-1; j_gene: TRBJ2-7; CDR3aa: CSASPGLAGNYEQYF; CDR3nt: TGCAGTGCGAGTCCGGGACTAGCGGGGAACTACGAGCAGTACTTC
abundance: -; d_gene: TRBD1; v_gene: TRBV5-1; j_gene: TRBJ1-2; CDR3aa: CASSPGTGGLGYTF; CDR3nt: TGCGCCAGCAGCCCCGGGACAGGGGGCCTTGGCTACACCTTC
abundance: -; d_gene: TRBD1; v_gene: TRBV28; j_gene: TRBJ1-3; CDR3aa: CASVGTGVIAGNTIYF; CDR3nt: TGTGCCAGCGTGGGGACAGGGGTGATCGCTGGAAACACCATATATTTT
abundance: -; d_gene: -; v_gene: TRBV7-6; j_gene: TRBJ2-2; CDR3aa: CASSLEFGGGNTGELFF; CDR3nt: TGTGCCAGCAGCTTGGAGTTCGGCGGAGGAAACACCGGGGAGCTGTTTTTT
abundance: -; d_gene: -; v_gene: TRBV7-9; j_gene: TRBJ2-3; CDR3aa: CASSFMSGGTDTQYF; CDR3nt: TGTGCCAGCAGCTTTATGTCAGGGGGCACAGATACGCAGTATTTT
abundance: -; d_gene: -; v_gene: TRBV9; j_gene: TRBJ2-6; CDR3aa: CASSPRGAGRPTGANVLTF; CDR3nt: TGTGCCAGCAGCCCCCGAGGGGCAGGTCGTCCCACTGGGGCCAACGTCCTGACTTTC
abundance: -; d_gene: -; v_gene: TRBV30; j_gene: TRBJ2-3; CDR3aa: CAWTGWDTQYF; CDR3nt: TGTGCCTGGACGGGGTGGGATACGCAGTATTTT
abundance: -; d_gene: TRBD2; v_gene: TRBV7-2; j_gene: TRBJ2-1; CDR3aa: CASSLALAGQFF; CDR3nt: TGTGCCAGCAGCTTAGCTCTAGCGGGCCAGTTCTTC
abundance: few; d_gene: -; v_gene: TRBV24-1; j_gene: TRBJ1-2; CDR3aa: CATSETDNYGYTF; CDR3nt: TGTGCCACCAGTGAAACAGACAATTATGGCTACACCTTC
abundance: -; d_gene: TRBD1; v_gene: TRBV7-9; j_gene: TRBJ1-6; CDR3aa: CASSFNSGTGAANSPLHF; CDR3nt: TGTGCCAGCAGCTTCAATAGCGGGACAGGGGCCGCCAATTCACCCCTCCACTTT
abundance: -; d_gene: TRBD1; v_gene: TRBV6-5; j_gene: TRBJ1-5; CDR3aa: CASSLQGAGNQPQHF; CDR3nt: TGTGCCAGCAGCTTACAGGGGGCCGGCAATCAGCCCCAGCATTTT
abundance: -; d_gene: -; v_gene: TRBV3-1/TRBV3-2; j_gene: TRBJ2-2; CDR3aa: CASSRTGDTGELFF; CDR3nt: TGTGCCAGCAGCCGCACCGGGGACACCGGGGAGCTGTTTTTT
abundance: -; d_gene: TRBD2; v_gene: TRBV18; j_gene: TRBJ2-7; CDR3aa: CASSGGGTPYEQYF; CDR3nt: TGTGCCAGCTCCGGGGGGGGAACCCCCTACGAGCAGTACTTC
abundance: -; d_gene: -; v_gene: TRBV28; j_gene: TRBJ1-3; CDR3aa: CASTSLGGSGNTIYF; CDR3nt: TGTGCCAGCACTTCCCTGGGGGGCTCTGGAAACACCATATATTTT
abundance: -; d_gene: -; v_gene: TRBV2; j_gene: TRBJ2-3; CDR3aa: CASSYTTQYF; CDR3nt: TGTGCCAGCAGTTATACAACGCAGTATTTT
abundance: -; d_gene: -; v_gene: TRBV5-1; j_gene: TRBJ1-6; CDR3aa: CASSPGSSYNSPLHF; CDR3nt: TGCGCCAGCAGCCCAGGGAGCTCCTATAATTCACCCCTCCACTTT
abundance: once; d_gene: -; v_gene: TRBV3-1/TRBV3-2; j_gene: TRBJ1-2; CDR3aa: CASSQRESGYTF; CDR3nt: TGTGCCAGCAGTCAACGCGAATCTGGCTACACCTTC
abundance: once; d_gene: -; v_gene: TRBV4-3; j_gene: TRBJ1-1; CDR3aa: CASSQDSEGGSVAFF; CDR3nt: TGCGCCAGCAGCCAAGATAGTGAGGGTGGGAGCGTGGCTTTCTTT
abundance: -; d_gene: TRBD1; v_gene: TRBV10-3; j_gene: TRBJ1-1; CDR3aa: CAINNGTGNTEAFF; CDR3nt: TGTGCCATCAACAATGGGACAGGGAACACTGAAGCTTTCTTT
abundance: -; d_gene: -; v_gene: TRBV14; j_gene: TRBJ2-7; CDR3aa: CASSRGGQGSSYEQYF; CDR3nt: TGTGCCAGCAGCCGGGGCGGGCAGGGCAGCTCCTACGAGCAGTACTTC
abundance: -; d_gene: -; v_gene: TRBV19; j_gene: TRBJ1-3; CDR3aa: CASSKAGNTIYF; CDR3nt: TGTGCCAGTAGTAAGGCTGGAAACACCATATATTTT
abundance: once; d_gene: -; v_gene: TRBV6-5; j_gene: TRBJ1-5; CDR3aa: CASSPGTLQPQHF; CDR3nt: TGTGCCAGCAGTCCCGGGACCCTCCAGCCCCAGCATTTT
abundance: -; d_gene: -; v_gene: TRBV27; j_gene: TRBJ2-7; CDR3aa: CASSLSAPDEQYF; CDR3nt: TGTGCCAGCAGTTTATCCGCGCCAGACGAGCAGTACTTC
abundance: -; d_gene: -; v_gene: TRBV9; j_gene: TRBJ2-7; CDR3aa: CASRKGAGSYEQYF; CDR3nt: TGTGCCAGCAGGAAGGGGGCGGGATCCTACGAGCAGTACTTC
abundance: -; d_gene: -; v_gene: TRBV19; j_gene: TRBJ2-3; CDR3aa: CASSIVGQSEGYTDTQYF; CDR3nt: TGTGCCAGTAGTATAGTCGGACAGAGCGAGGGGTACACAGATACGCAGTATTTT
abundance: -; d_gene: TRBD2; v_gene: TRBV29-1; j_gene: TRBJ2-5; CDR3aa: CSAGGSRDYYQETQYF; CDR3nt: TGCAGCGCTGGAGGGTCCCGGGACTATTACCAAGAGACCCAGTACTTC
abundance: -; d_gene: -; v_gene: TRBV3-1/TRBV3-2; j_gene: TRBJ1-2; CDR3aa: CASSQDRSYGYTF; CDR3nt: TGTGCCAGCAGCCAAGACAGGTCTTATGGCTACACCTTC
abundance: -; d_gene: -; v_gene: TRBV4-3; j_gene: TRBJ1-4; CDR3aa: CASSPNQPGGEKLFF; CDR3nt: TGCGCCAGCAGCCCAAACCAACCCGGCGGGGAAAAACTGTTTTTT
abundance: -; d_gene: TRBD2; v_gene: TRBV11-2; j_gene: TRBJ2-3; CDR3aa: CASSQGSSGGYTQYF; CDR3nt: TGTGCCAGCAGCCAAGGGAGTAGCGGGGGGTATACGCAGTATTTT
abundance: -; d_gene: TRBD1; v_gene: TRBV4-2; j_gene: TRBJ1-2; CDR3aa: CASSQVLTGGRGYGYTF; CDR3nt: TGTGCCAGCAGCCAAGTACTTACAGGGGGCAGGGGCTATGGCTACACCTTC
abundance: -; d_gene: TRBD2; v_gene: TRBV18; j_gene: TRBJ2-1; CDR3aa: CASSPQASGGPHHYNEQFF; CDR3nt: TGTGCCAGCTCACCGCAGGCTAGCGGGGGCCCTCACCACTACAATGAGCAGTTCTTC
abundance: -; d_gene: TRBD1; v_gene: TRBV29-1; j_gene: TRBJ1-2; CDR3aa: CSALTGGSYGYTF; CDR3nt: TGCAGCGCTTTGACAGGGGGCTCCTATGGCTACACCTTC
abundance: -; d_gene: -; v_gene: TRBV9; j_gene: TRBJ2-1; CDR3aa: CASSPRTEKNEQFF; CDR3nt: TGTGCCAGCAGCCCGCGGACCGAGAAGAATGAGCAGTTCTTC
abundance: -; d_gene: TRBD2; v_gene: TRBV2; j_gene: TRBJ2-5; CDR3aa: CAIKGTSGSETQYF; CDR3nt: TGTGCCATCAAGGGGACTAGCGGGAGTGAGACCCAGTACTTC
abundance: once; d_gene: -; v_gene: TRBV6-5; j_gene: TRBJ1-2; CDR3aa: CASTRALGYGYTF; CDR3nt: TGTGCCAGCACCCGGGCCTTGGGCTATGGCTACACCTTC
abundance: -; d_gene: TRBD2; v_gene: TRBV5-1; j_gene: TRBJ2-1; CDR3aa: CASNPVGEGNEQFF; CDR3nt: TGCGCCAGCAACCCAGTGGGGGAGGGAAATGAGCAGTTCTTC
abundance: once; d_gene: -; v_gene: TRBV6-5; j_gene: TRBJ2-7; CDR3aa: CATDTSSYEQYF; CDR3nt: TGTGCCACCGATACAAGCTCCTACGAGCAGTACTTC
abundance: once; d_gene: -; v_gene: TRBV18; j_gene: TRBJ2-7; CDR3aa: CASSPPSRIDYEQYF; CDR3nt: TGTGCCAGCTCACCACCGTCCAGGATAGACTACGAGCAGTACTTC
abundance: -; d_gene: -; v_gene: TRBV30; j_gene: TRBJ1-1; CDR3aa: CAWSVQSAGTEAFF; CDR3nt: TGTGCCTGGAGTGTCCAGTCTGCGGGCACTGAAGCTTTCTTT
abundance: -; d_gene: TRBD1; v_gene: TRBV14; j_gene: TRBJ1-2; CDR3aa: CASSIGTGGGYGYTF; CDR3nt: TGTGCCAGCAGCATTGGGACAGGGGGTGGCTATGGCTACACCTTC
abundance: -; d_gene: -; v_gene: TRBV5-6; j_gene: TRBJ1-5; CDR3aa: CASSLWRQPRNQPQHF; CDR3nt: TGTGCCAGCAGCTTGTGGAGACAGCCTAGAAATCAGCCCCAGCATTTT
abundance: -; d_gene: -; v_gene: TRBV28; j_gene: TRBJ1-2; CDR3aa: CASSFNGAVYGYTF; CDR3nt: TGTGCCAGCAGTTTCAACGGGGCGGTCTATGGCTACACCTTC
abundance: -; d_gene: TRBD1; v_gene: TRBV4-1; j_gene: TRBJ1-5; CDR3aa: CASSPNGQEAQPQHF; CDR3nt: TGCGCCAGCAGCCCCAATGGACAGGAGGCTCAGCCCCAGCATTTT
abundance: -; d_gene: -; v_gene: TRBV9; j_gene: TRBJ2-3; CDR3aa: CASSVGGTESTDTQYF; CDR3nt: TGTGCCAGCAGCGTAGGAGGCACAGAATCCACAGATACGCAGTATTTT
abundance: once; d_gene: -; v_gene: TRBV5-1; j_gene: TRBJ1-3; CDR3aa: CASSLAGRAGNTIYF; CDR3nt: TGCGCCAGCAGCTTGGCCGGCAGGGCTGGAAACACCATATATTTT
abundance: -; d_gene: TRBD1; v_gene: TRBV6-5; j_gene: TRBJ1-5; CDR3aa: CASRPTGVNQPQHF; CDR3nt: TGTGCCAGCAGGCCGACAGGGGTCAATCAGCCCCAGCATTTT
abundance: -; d_gene: -; v_gene: TRBV2; j_gene: TRBJ2-1; CDR3aa: CASSEGVGFRDEQFF; CDR3nt: TGTGCCAGCAGTGAAGGGGTAGGGTTCAGGGATGAGCAGTTCTTC
abundance: -; d_gene: TRBD2; v_gene: TRBV18; j_gene: TRBJ2-7; CDR3aa: CASSPGGTREQYF; CDR3nt: TGTGCCAGCTCACCGGGGGGGACCCGCGAGCAGTACTTC
abundance: -; d_gene: -; v_gene: TRBV18; j_gene: TRBJ2-1; CDR3aa: CASSPLGRTYNEQFF; CDR3nt: TGTGCCAGCTCCCCCCTAGGGAGAACCTACAATGAGCAGTTCTTC
abundance: -; d_gene: -; v_gene: TRBV18; j_gene: TRBJ2-2; CDR3aa: CASSPYKGPGELFF; CDR3nt: TGTGCCAGCTCACCATATAAGGGGCCCGGGGAGCTGTTTTTT
abundance: -; d_gene: TRBD1; v_gene: TRBV3-1/TRBV3-2; j_gene: TRBJ2-3; CDR3aa: CASSPGDRGWADTQYF; CDR3nt: TGTGCCAGCAGCCCCGGAGACAGGGGTTGGGCAGATACGCAGTATTTT
abundance: -; d_gene: -; v_gene: TRBV12-3/TRBV12-4; j_gene: TRBJ2-7; CDR3aa: CASSPGGYEQYF; CDR3nt: TGTGCCAGCAGTCCAGGAGGCTACGAGCAGTACTTC